Listed below are T cell receptor beta chains from one sample, sequenced in a study of a mutant IDH1 vaccine in newly diagnosed glioma. This table comes from immunoSEQ multiplex PCR, and its TCRdb copy is limited to in-frame clones, with some not included. The table shows about 69,000 clones, with approximately 86% occurring only once. The material sequenced was PBMCs, taken from a glioma patient treated with radiotherapy, temozolomide or both. These receptors were obtained from a man aged 25 to 40 with glioma. Each CDR3 is given with its conserved first and last residue. Fields, in order: clone size, J gene, V gene, D gene, CDR3 protein, CDR3 DNA. A D gene is named only where the DNA matches it firmly. Expanded clones are given a class, and other clones once, few, many or no size at all.

abundance: once; j_gene: TRBJ1-2; v_gene: TRBV6-1; d_gene: -; CDR3aa: CASSDRRDAGFYGYTF; CDR3nt: TGTGCCAGCAGTGATAGAAGGGACGCGGGATTCTATGGCTACACCTTC
abundance: -; j_gene: TRBJ2-5; v_gene: TRBV7-2; d_gene: -; CDR3aa: CASSPDSLSPQYF; CDR3nt: TGTGCCAGCAGCCCCGACAGTCTGTCGCCCCAGTACTTC
abundance: -; j_gene: TRBJ2-1; v_gene: TRBV18; d_gene: -; CDR3aa: CASSAHKGNEQFF; CDR3nt: TGTGCCAGCTCAGCCCACAAGGGGAATGAGCAGTTCTTC
abundance: -; j_gene: TRBJ1-3; v_gene: TRBV27; d_gene: -; CDR3aa: CASSSFGDPGDTIYF; CDR3nt: TGTGCCAGCAGTTCGTTCGGCGACCCGGGCGACACCATATATTTT
abundance: once; j_gene: TRBJ2-7; v_gene: TRBV10-3; d_gene: -; CDR3aa: CAISESVFTSYEQYF; CDR3nt: TGTGCCATCAGTGAGTCGGTGTTTACATCCTACGAGCAGTACTTC
abundance: few; j_gene: TRBJ2-5; v_gene: TRBV2; d_gene: -; CDR3aa: CASSEAGGAQETQYF; CDR3nt: TGTGCCAGCAGTGAAGCGGGCGGCGCCCAAGAGACCCAGTACTTC
abundance: -; j_gene: TRBJ2-2; v_gene: TRBV2; d_gene: TRBD2; CDR3aa: CASSVGGGSTGELFF; CDR3nt: TGTGCCAGCAGTGTGGGCGGGGGGAGCACCGGGGAGCTGTTTTTT
abundance: few; j_gene: TRBJ1-1; v_gene: TRBV10-1; d_gene: -; CDR3aa: CASSERQAGNTEAFF; CDR3nt: TGCGCCAGCAGTGAGCGACAGGCGGGGAACACTGAAGCTTTCTTT
abundance: -; j_gene: TRBJ2-7; v_gene: TRBV2; d_gene: -; CDR3aa: CASSVLKRTIEQYF; CDR3nt: TGTGCCAGCAGTGTTTTAAAGAGAACTATCGAGCAGTACTTC
abundance: few; j_gene: TRBJ1-5; v_gene: TRBV2; d_gene: TRBD1; CDR3aa: CASSERISPRGIWQPQHF; CDR3nt: TGTGCCAGCAGTGAAAGGATAAGTCCCAGGGGGATATGGCAGCCCCAGCATTTT
abundance: -; j_gene: TRBJ2-7; v_gene: TRBV6-5; d_gene: TRBD1; CDR3aa: CASSYRDSSYEQYF; CDR3nt: TGTGCCAGCAGTTACAGGGACAGTTCCTACGAGCAGTACTTC
abundance: -; j_gene: TRBJ1-2; v_gene: TRBV28; d_gene: -; CDR3aa: CASSPGTASNYGYTF; CDR3nt: TGTGCCAGCAGTCCTGGGACCGCATCTAACTATGGCTACACCTTC
abundance: -; j_gene: TRBJ2-1; v_gene: TRBV5-1; d_gene: -; CDR3aa: CASSFQGYWFF; CDR3nt: TGCGCCAGCAGCTTCCAGGGGTATTGGTTCTTC
abundance: -; j_gene: TRBJ2-2; v_gene: TRBV6-4; d_gene: -; CDR3aa: CASSGTSNTGELFF; CDR3nt: TGTGCCAGCTCCGGGACATCGAACACCGGGGAGCTGTTTTTT
abundance: -; j_gene: TRBJ2-1; v_gene: TRBV11-3; d_gene: -; CDR3aa: CASSLAAGRNEQFF; CDR3nt: TGTGCCAGCAGCTTAGCAGCCGGGCGAAATGAGCAGTTCTTC
abundance: -; j_gene: TRBJ1-5; v_gene: TRBV28; d_gene: -; CDR3aa: CASSSQIRRGPQHF; CDR3nt: TGTGCCAGCAGTTCGCAGATCCGACGGGGGCCCCAGCATTTT
abundance: -; j_gene: TRBJ2-7; v_gene: TRBV5-5; d_gene: -; CDR3aa: CASSLVTGPYEQYF; CDR3nt: TGTGCCAGCAGCTTGGTGACAGGCCCTTACGAGCAGTACTTC
abundance: -; j_gene: TRBJ1-1; v_gene: TRBV30; d_gene: TRBD1; CDR3aa: CAWGTGGASAFF; CDR3nt: TGTGCCTGGGGGACAGGGGGCGCGTCTGCTTTCTTT
abundance: -; j_gene: TRBJ1-6; v_gene: TRBV4-1; d_gene: -; CDR3aa: CASSHIGQSFYNSPLHF; CDR3nt: TGCGCCAGCAGCCATATTGGACAGAGCTTCTATAATTCACCCCTCCACTTT
abundance: once; j_gene: TRBJ1-6; v_gene: TRBV4-2; d_gene: TRBD1; CDR3aa: CASSPGTGASHNSPLHF; CDR3nt: TGTGCCAGCAGCCCCGGGACAGGGGCTTCGCATAATTCACCCCTCCACTTT
abundance: -; j_gene: TRBJ1-2; v_gene: TRBV9; d_gene: TRBD1; CDR3aa: CASSTGQGANYGYTF; CDR3nt: TGTGCCAGCAGCACAGGACAGGGGGCGAACTATGGCTACACCTTC
abundance: once; j_gene: TRBJ1-2; v_gene: TRBV27; d_gene: TRBD1; CDR3aa: CASSGTANYGYTF; CDR3nt: TGTGCCAGCAGCGGGACAGCTAACTATGGCTACACCTTC
abundance: few; j_gene: TRBJ1-1; v_gene: TRBV4-2; d_gene: -; CDR3aa: CASSPGPANTEAFF; CDR3nt: TGTGCCAGCAGCCCGGGACCGGCGAACACTGAAGCTTTCTTT
abundance: -; j_gene: TRBJ1-5; v_gene: TRBV19; d_gene: TRBD1; CDR3aa: CASSTGTGGKSGNQPQHF; CDR3nt: TGTGCCAGTAGTACCGGGACAGGGGGCAAGTCGGGCAATCAGCCCCAGCATTTT
abundance: -; j_gene: TRBJ2-1; v_gene: TRBV6-5; d_gene: -; CDR3aa: CASSYDRGNEQFF; CDR3nt: TGTGCCAGCAGTTACGACCGGGGCAATGAGCAGTTCTTC
abundance: -; j_gene: TRBJ1-6; v_gene: TRBV28; d_gene: TRBD1; CDR3aa: CASSDLGGKSPLHF; CDR3nt: TGTGCCAGTTCCGACTTAGGGGGCAAGTCACCCCTCCACTTT
abundance: -; j_gene: TRBJ2-7; v_gene: TRBV14; d_gene: -; CDR3aa: CASSFGHSSSYEQYF; CDR3nt: TGTGCCAGCAGCTTTGGACACTCAAGCTCCTACGAGCAGTACTTC
abundance: -; j_gene: TRBJ1-1; v_gene: TRBV6-6; d_gene: -; CDR3aa: CASRALGAMNTEAFF; CDR3nt: TGTGCCAGCAGGGCTCTCGGAGCTATGAACACTGAAGCTTTCTTT
abundance: -; j_gene: TRBJ2-7; v_gene: TRBV20-1; d_gene: -; CDR3aa: CSDNSSYEQYF; CDR3nt: TGCAGTGACAACAGCTCCTACGAGCAGTACTTC
abundance: -; j_gene: TRBJ2-7; v_gene: TRBV5-6; d_gene: -; CDR3aa: CASSLRSGEQYF; CDR3nt: TGTGCCAGCAGCTTGAGGTCGGGCGAGCAGTACTTC
abundance: -; j_gene: TRBJ2-7; v_gene: TRBV7-8; d_gene: TRBD1; CDR3aa: CASGQDRGYEQYF; CDR3nt: TGTGCCAGCGGTCAGGACAGGGGCTACGAGCAGTACTTC
abundance: -; j_gene: TRBJ1-1; v_gene: TRBV5-1; d_gene: -; CDR3aa: CASSEGQNTEAFF; CDR3nt: TGCGCCAGCAGCGAGGGACAGAACACTGAAGCTTTCTTT
abundance: once; j_gene: TRBJ2-1; v_gene: TRBV28; d_gene: TRBD2; CDR3aa: CASSPLAGGRNEQFF; CDR3nt: TGTGCCAGCAGCCCCCTAGCGGGGGGGCGCAATGAGCAGTTCTTC
abundance: -; j_gene: TRBJ1-2; v_gene: TRBV28; d_gene: -; CDR3aa: CASIPKLAGISRYGYTF; CDR3nt: TGTGCCAGCATCCCTAAATTGGCAGGGATATCCCGCTATGGCTACACCTTC
abundance: -; j_gene: TRBJ2-7; v_gene: TRBV2; d_gene: -; CDR3aa: CASTYGHYEQYF; CDR3nt: TGTGCCAGCACCTACGGGCACTACGAGCAGTACTTC
abundance: -; j_gene: TRBJ2-7; v_gene: TRBV11-2; d_gene: -; CDR3aa: CASSLRVDEQYF; CDR3nt: TGTGCCAGCAGCCTACGCGTTGACGAGCAGTACTTC
abundance: -; j_gene: TRBJ1-2; v_gene: TRBV10-2; d_gene: -; CDR3aa: CASSDGSRGRANYGYTF; CDR3nt: TGCGCCAGCAGTGATGGGTCAAGGGGTAGAGCTAACTATGGCTACACCTTC
abundance: -; j_gene: TRBJ2-3; v_gene: TRBV9; d_gene: -; CDR3aa: CASSVVADTQYF; CDR3nt: TGTGCCAGCAGCGTAGTGGCAGATACGCAGTATTTT
abundance: -; j_gene: TRBJ1-3; v_gene: TRBV11-3; d_gene: -; CDR3aa: CASSPRSGAGGNTIYF; CDR3nt: TGTGCCAGCAGCCCGCGCTCAGGGGCTGGTGGAAACACCATATATTTT
abundance: -; j_gene: TRBJ2-3; v_gene: TRBV6-5; d_gene: TRBD2; CDR3aa: CASSALAGSTDTQYF; CDR3nt: TGTGCCAGCAGTGCCCTAGCGGGGAGCACAGATACGCAGTATTTT
abundance: -; j_gene: TRBJ2-7; v_gene: TRBV11-2; d_gene: TRBD1; CDR3aa: CASSSYRGYEQYF; CDR3nt: TGTGCCAGCAGCTCTTACAGGGGCTACGAGCAGTACTTC
abundance: -; j_gene: TRBJ1-5; v_gene: TRBV11-2; d_gene: TRBD1; CDR3aa: CASSVRQGSDQPQHF; CDR3nt: TGTGCCAGCAGCGTGCGACAGGGGTCGGATCAGCCCCAGCATTTT
abundance: -; j_gene: TRBJ2-5; v_gene: TRBV5-8; d_gene: TRBD2; CDR3aa: CASSLSMAGGPQETQYF; CDR3nt: TGTGCCAGCAGCTTGTCGATGGCGGGGGGGCCTCAAGAGACCCAGTACTTC
abundance: -; j_gene: TRBJ2-7; v_gene: TRBV6-6; d_gene: -; CDR3aa: CASSARDGPYEQYF; CDR3nt: TGTGCCAGCAGTGCCCGGGACGGTCCCTACGAGCAGTACTTC
abundance: -; j_gene: TRBJ1-1; v_gene: TRBV18; d_gene: TRBD1; CDR3aa: CASSPSTGKAFF; CDR3nt: TGTGCCAGCTCACCTTCGACAGGGAAAGCTTTCTTT